This TCR beta chain stems from a study of shared clonotypes between healthy human individuals. Whole-study findings and limits: Clonotypes that were shared across a handful of donors made up roughly 5% of naive CD4 clonotypes.

This clone was recorded a few times. What it binds is not known. There were no recent acute infections or vaccinations among the donors, who were healthy HIV-negative adults. Donors were Caucasian adults residing in Nashville, Tennessee, USA. Here immunoSEQ multiplex PCR was the method, and the copy in TCRdb shows in-frame clones only, minus some. The profile shows approximately 700,000 clones, less than 80% of them singletons. The CDR3 is 15 residues long. Germline-derived CDR1 and CDR2 are SGDLS and YYNGEE. V lost 0 bases and J lost 6, with 14 bases in between. This receptor was taken from a woman younger than 45 in good health. Sequences were obtained from memory CD4+ T cells sorted from blood. Subset reported: CD45RA-negative fraction. This rearrangement joins TRBV9 to TRBJ2-3, with a weak D call TRBD2 (5 bases). CDR3 sequence: CASSVVRGFGDTQYF. CDR3 in DNA: TGTGCCAGCAGCGTAGTTCGGGGTTTCGGGGATACGCAGTATTTT.